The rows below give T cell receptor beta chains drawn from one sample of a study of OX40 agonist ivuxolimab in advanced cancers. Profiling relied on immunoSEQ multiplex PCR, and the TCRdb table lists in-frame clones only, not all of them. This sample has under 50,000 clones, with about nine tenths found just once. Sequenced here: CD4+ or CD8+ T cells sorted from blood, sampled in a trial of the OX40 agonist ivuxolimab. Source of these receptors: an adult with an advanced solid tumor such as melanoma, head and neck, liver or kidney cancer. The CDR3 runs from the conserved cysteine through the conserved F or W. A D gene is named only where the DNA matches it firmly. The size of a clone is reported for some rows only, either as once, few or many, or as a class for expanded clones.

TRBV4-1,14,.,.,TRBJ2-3,CASSQDQGKDTQYF,TGCGCCAGCAGCCAAGATCAGGGGAAAGATACGCAGTATTTT
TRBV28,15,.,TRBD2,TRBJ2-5,CASSRTGLAEETQYF,TGTGCCAGCAGTCGTACCGGACTAGCGGAAGAGACCCAGTACTTC
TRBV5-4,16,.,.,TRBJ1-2,CASTPAGMEGPYGYTF,TGTGCCAGCACCCCGGCGGGAATGGAGGGACCCTATGGCTACACCTTC
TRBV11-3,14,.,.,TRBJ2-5,CASSLVYSGETQYF,TGTGCCAGCAGCTTAGTGTACAGTGGCGAGACCCAGTACTTC
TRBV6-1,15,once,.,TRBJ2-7,CASSEMGQSSYEQYF,TGTGCCAGCAGTGAAATGGGGCAGAGCTCCTACGAGCAGTACTTC
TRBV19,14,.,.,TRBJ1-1,CASRGGGRDVTAFF,TGTGCCAGTAGGGGTGGAGGCAGGGACGTTACAGCTTTCTTT
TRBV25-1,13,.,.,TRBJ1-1,CASSGTAHGEAFF,TGTGCCAGCAGTGGGACGGCTCATGGTGAAGCTTTCTTT
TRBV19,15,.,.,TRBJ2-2,CASREWRGDTGELFF,TGTGCCAGTAGGGAGTGGAGGGGGGACACCGGGGAGCTGTTTTTT
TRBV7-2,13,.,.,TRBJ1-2,CASSPGGRKGYTF,TGTGCCAGCAGCCCTGGGGGGAGGAAGGGCTACACCTTC
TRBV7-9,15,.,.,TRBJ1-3,CASSPQEGTGNTIYF,TGTGCCAGCAGCCCCCAGGAGGGGACTGGAAACACCATATATTTT
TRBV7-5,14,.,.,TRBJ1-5,CASSLGTGYQPQHF,TGTGCCAGCAGCTTAGGAACAGGATATCAGCCCCAGCATTTT
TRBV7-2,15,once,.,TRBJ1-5,CASSLGSMSNQPQHF,TGTGCCAGCAGCTTAGGGAGTATGAGCAATCAGCCCCAGCATTTT
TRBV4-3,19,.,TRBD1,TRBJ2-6,CASSQGSGRGRSGANVLTF,TGCGCCAGCAGCCAAGGGTCGGGCAGGGGGCGATCTGGGGCCAACGTCCTGACTTTC
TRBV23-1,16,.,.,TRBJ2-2,CASSQPDGGEAGELFF,TGCGCCAGCAGTCAACCCGACGGTGGGGAGGCCGGGGAGCTGTTTTTT
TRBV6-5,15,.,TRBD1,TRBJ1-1,CASSYSTGGGTEAFF,TGTGCCAGCAGTTACTCGACAGGGGGTGGCACTGAAGCTTTCTTT
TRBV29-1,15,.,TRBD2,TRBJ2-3,CSVAASGKSTDTQYF,TGCAGCGTGGCCGCGAGCGGGAAGAGCACAGATACGCAGTATTTT
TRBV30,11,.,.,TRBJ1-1,CAWNQDREAFF,TGTGCCTGGAACCAGGACAGAGAAGCTTTCTTT
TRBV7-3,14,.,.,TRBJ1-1,CASSLEPGNTEAFF,TGTGCCAGCAGCCTCGAGCCCGGTAACACTGAAGCTTTCTTT
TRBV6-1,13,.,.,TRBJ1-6,CASSATGGSPLHF,TGTGCCAGCAGTGCCACGGGGGGTTCACCCCTCCACTTT
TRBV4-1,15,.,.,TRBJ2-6,CASSLRGAGANVLTF,TGCGCCAGCAGCCTACGAGGGGCGGGGGCCAACGTCCTGACTTTC
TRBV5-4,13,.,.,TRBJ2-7,CASSPQGPHEQYF,TGTGCCAGCAGCCCACAGGGACCCCACGAGCAGTACTTC
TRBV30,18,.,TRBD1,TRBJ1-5,CAWSETGQGTYSNQPQHF,TGTGCCTGGAGTGAAACCGGACAGGGGACCTATAGCAATCAGCCCCAGCATTTT
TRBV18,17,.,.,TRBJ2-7,CASSLIRRGDETYEQYF,TGTGCCAGCTCACTCATACGGCGAGGGGACGAGACCTACGAGCAGTACTTC
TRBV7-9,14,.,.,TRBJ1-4,CASSFPNRWEKLFF,TGTGCCAGCAGCTTTCCCAACCGGTGGGAAAAACTGTTTTTT
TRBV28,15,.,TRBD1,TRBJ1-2,CASSLFSGTVYGYTF,TGTGCCAGCAGTTTATTTAGTGGGACAGTCTATGGCTACACCTTC
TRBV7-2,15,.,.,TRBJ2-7,CASSPKGGQHYEQYF,TGTGCCAGCAGCCCGAAAGGCGGACAACACTACGAGCAGTACTTC
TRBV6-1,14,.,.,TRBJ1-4,CASSFPGFYEKLFF,TGTGCCAGCAGTTTCCCGGGGTTTTATGAAAAACTGTTTTTT
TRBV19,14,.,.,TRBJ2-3,CASSTRPSTDTQYF,TGTGCCAGTAGTACCCGACCCAGCACAGATACGCAGTATTTT
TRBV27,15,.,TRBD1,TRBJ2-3,CASRLRDREGHTQYF,TGTGCCAGCAGGCTCCGGGACAGGGAAGGGCATACGCAGTATTTT
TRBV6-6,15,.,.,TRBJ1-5,CASTNEGPTKAPQHF,TGTGCCAGCACGAACGAGGGCCCTACAAAGGCGCCCCAGCATTTT
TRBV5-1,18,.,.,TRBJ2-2,CASSLGVERNTNTGELFF,TGCGCCAGCAGCTTGGGGGTTGAGCGGAATACCAACACCGGGGAGCTGTTTTTT
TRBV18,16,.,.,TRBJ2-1,CASSPPMSSALGEQFF,TGTGCCAGCTCACCACCGATGTCGTCCGCTCTCGGTGAGCAGTTCTTC
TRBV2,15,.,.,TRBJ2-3,CASSDRVPSTDTQYF,TGTGCCAGCAGTGATAGAGTACCTAGCACAGATACGCAGTATTTT
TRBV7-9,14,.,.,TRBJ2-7,CASSLVPNRQEQYF,TGTGCCAGCAGCTTAGTTCCCAATCGACAAGAGCAGTACTTC
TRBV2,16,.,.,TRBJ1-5,CASSAGKVSGNQPQHF,TGTGCCAGCAGTGCCGGCAAGGTATCGGGCAATCAGCCCCAGCATTTT
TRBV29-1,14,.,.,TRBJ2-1,CSVVQLASVNEQFF,TGCAGCGTTGTACAACTAGCTAGTGTAAATGAGCAGTTCTTC
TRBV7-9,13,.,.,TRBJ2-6,CASSLRGANVLTF,TGTGCCAGCAGCTTACGAGGGGCCAACGTCCTGACTTTC
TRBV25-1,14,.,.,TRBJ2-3,CASSDRWGGDTQYF,TGTGCCAGCAGTGACCGGTGGGGAGGAGATACGCAGTATTTT
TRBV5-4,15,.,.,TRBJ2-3,CASSSYLAARDTQYF,TGTGCCAGCAGCTCGTATTTAGCGGCCCGGGATACGCAGTATTTT
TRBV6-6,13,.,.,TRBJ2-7,CASSYSLRHEQYF,TGTGCCAGCAGTTACTCCCTCAGGCACGAGCAGTACTTC
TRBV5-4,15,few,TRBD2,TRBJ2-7,CASSLASGGAYEQYF,TGTGCCAGCAGCCTGGCTAGCGGGGGCGCCTACGAGCAGTACTTC
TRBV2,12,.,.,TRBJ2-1,CASRWTINEQFF,TGTGCCAGCAGGTGGACTATAAATGAGCAGTTCTTC
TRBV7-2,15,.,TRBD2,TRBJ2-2,CASTPSGGLGGELFF,TGTGCCAGCACCCCTAGCGGAGGCCTCGGCGGGGAGCTGTTTTTT
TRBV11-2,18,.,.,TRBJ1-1,CASSLEGVAGWELTEAFF,TGTGCCAGCAGCTTAGAAGGGGTGGCAGGGTGGGAGCTCACTGAAGCTTTCTTT
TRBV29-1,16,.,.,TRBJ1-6,CSVEYFRGPYNSPLHF,TGCAGCGTTGAATATTTTAGGGGTCCCTATAATTCACCCCTCCACTTT
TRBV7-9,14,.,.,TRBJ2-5,CASSLAVGGETQYF,TGTGCCAGCAGCTTAGCGGTCGGAGGGGAGACCCAGTACTTC
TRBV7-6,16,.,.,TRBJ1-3,CASSLAPANGGNTIYF,TGTGCCAGCAGCTTAGCGCCAGCAAACGGAGGAAACACCATATATTTT
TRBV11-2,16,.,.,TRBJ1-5,CASSLGSSRSNQPQHF,TGTGCCAGCAGCTTGGGGTCTTCGAGAAGCAATCAGCCCCAGCATTTT
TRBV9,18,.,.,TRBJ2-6,CASSVGAGASVRANVLTF,TGTGCCAGCAGCGTAGGGGCGGGGGCGAGTGTAAGGGCCAACGTCCTGACTTTC
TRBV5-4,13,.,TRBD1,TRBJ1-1,CASSLVRGDEAFF,TGTGCCAGCAGCTTGGTCAGGGGGGATGAAGCTTTCTTT
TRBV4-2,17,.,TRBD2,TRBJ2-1,CASSQGLAGGGFNEQFF,TGTGCCAGCAGCCAAGGACTAGCGGGAGGCGGGTTCAATGAGCAGTTCTTC
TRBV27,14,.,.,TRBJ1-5,CASSFSDSNQPQHF,TGTGCCAGCAGTTTTTCAGATAGCAATCAGCCCCAGCATTTT
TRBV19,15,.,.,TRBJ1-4,CASSTPQGPNEKLFF,TGTGCCAGTAGTACCCCACAGGGTCCTAATGAAAAACTGTTTTTT
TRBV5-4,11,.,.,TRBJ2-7,CASSRDYEQYF,TGTGCCAGCAGCCGGGACTACGAGCAGTACTTC
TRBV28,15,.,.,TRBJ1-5,CASSARRGGNQPQHF,TGTGCCAGCAGTGCCCGGCGGGGCGGCAATCAGCCCCAGCATTTT
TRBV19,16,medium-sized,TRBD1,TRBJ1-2,CASSPGQGAFNYGYTF,TGTGCCAGTAGTCCGGGACAGGGGGCGTTTAACTATGGCTACACCTTC
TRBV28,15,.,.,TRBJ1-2,CASTTLTGGTYGYTF,TGTGCCAGCACCACTTTAACGGGGGGAACCTATGGCTACACCTTC